The clone carrying this T cell receptor beta chain was found many times. The antigen remains unidentified. This CDR3 has 14 residues. Trimming took off 1 base at V and 5 bases at J, with 12 bases between the two ends. In germline, CDR1 is GTSNPN, CDR2 SVGIG (reference sequence). As for time point: technical triplicate 2. The sorted-subset TCR libraries were prepared using some 1 million CD4+ or CD8+ T cells as the starting material. The data stem from a study of neurological immune-mediated disorders. Whole-study findings and limits: The absence of shared CDR3 amino acid sequences among expanded clones across subjects suggests private repertoires in all groups.

MiXCR was run by TCRdb on the 5' RACE reads, yielding one entry per CDR3 protein. The sample carries fewer than 40,000 distinct CDR3 sequences, about an eighth recorded once. This chain links TRBV30 with TRBJ2-1; a possible D gene is TRBD2 (6 bases). Material: CD4+ T cells from blood. The source is a female donor with HTLV-1-associated myelopathy (HAM/TSP). The CDR3 coding sequence is TGTGCCTGGAGTGGGGGACTGGGAAACAATGAGCAGTTCTTC. Translating it yields CAWSGGLGNNEQFF.